The present T cell receptor (beta chain) was sequenced within a study of T cell responses to AZD1222 COVID-19 vaccine. Germline-derived CDR1 and CDR2 are SGDLS and YYNGEE. The CDR3 extends over 16 amino acids. The V segment lost 2 bases and the J segment 3 bases; nucleotides outside the gene matches: 5. Sequenced by immunoSEQ multiplex PCR; TCRdb stores in-frame clones only, minus some. The sample records about 110,000 clones, around 87% being singletons. The V gene is TRBV9, the J gene TRBJ2-3, with 11 bases aligning to TRBD2. Sequenced here: peripheral blood, sampled 28 days after the second AZD1222 dose. The sequence was collected from an adult who received the AZD1222 COVID-19 vaccine. CDR3 bases: TGTGCCAGCAGCGTTACTAGCGGGAGCTCTACAGATACGCAGTATTTT. Encoded protein: CASSVTSGSSTDTQYF.